The 18 T cell receptor beta chains below come from one sample, sequenced in a study of blood T cell repertoires in COVID-19. Sequencing used immunoSEQ multiplex PCR; TCRdb keeps in-frame clones, though not all of them. The data show about 170,000 clones, with 85% to 90% seen just once and roughly 7% held by the top ten. The sequenced sample was peripheral blood. All receptors derive from a man aged 50 to 60 with active or convalescent COVID-19.

The chain combines TRBV6-5 with TRBJ1-4, with TRBD1 as a possible D gene (5 bases). Germline values: CDR1 MNHEY, CDR2 SVGAGI. This CDR3 has 14 amino acids. Trimming cost V 6 bases and J 5 bases, with 13 bases left between them. The CDR3 nucleotides are TGTGCCAGCAGCCAGACAGACTCAAATGAAAAACTGTTTTTT. Protein product: CASSQTDSNEKLFF.

This clone was counted between two and nine times. This chain uses TRBV5-1 with TRBJ2-5; 7 bases match TRBD2. CDR3 size: 14 residues. Germline values: CDR1 SGHRS, CDR2 YFSETQ. The ends lost 9 bases at V and 0 bases at J; junction bases unmatched: 8. The CDR3 is CATRLAPNQETQYF. The CDR3 nucleotides are TGCGCCACCAGACTAGCCCCCAACCAAGAGACCCAGTACTTC.

The chain has TRBV24-1 and TRBJ1-1; possible D gene TRBD1, 5 bases. The germline V and J ends were trimmed by 6 bases and 4 bases, with 11 bases remaining between them. Germline assignment: CDR1 KGHDR and CDR2 SFDVKD. The CDR3 is 13 amino acids. This CDR3 is CATSSSGGTEAFF. The DNA for the CDR3 is TGTGCCACCAGTTCATCCGGGGGCACTGAAGCTTTCTTT.

This chain links TRBV25-1 with TRBJ2-7, with D perhaps TRBD1 (6 bases). The germline V and J ends were trimmed by 6 bases and 4 bases, with 13 bases remaining between them. The CDR3 loop spans 13 amino acids. The germline V gene has CDR1 MGHDK and CDR2 SYGVNS. The CDR3 DNA reads as TGTGCCAGCAGCCGAACAGGGTTATACGAGCAGTACTTC. Residues: CASSRTGLYEQYF.

The chain links TRBV6-5 to TRBJ1-3; no definite D call. Germline CDR1 MNHEY, CDR2 SVGAGI. This CDR3 is 15 amino acids long. Trimming pared 6 bases from V and 5 bases from J, leaving 17 bases between. DNA of the CDR3: TGTGCCAGCAGCGGTGGGCCCTCCGGTAGAAACACCATATATTTT. It specifies CASSGGPSGRNTIYF.

The gene calls are TRBV6-5 and TRBJ1-1; D is possibly TRBD1 (5 bases). V gave up 3 bases and J gave up 6 bases, with 11 bases separating them. The CDR3 extends over 13 amino acids. Germline V CDR1 and CDR2: MNHEY, SVGAGI. DNA of the CDR3: TGTGCCAGCAGTTATGAGGAGGGACCTGAAGCTTTCTTT. Protein: CASSYEEGPEAFF.

The V gene is TRBV6-2 or TRBV6-3, the J gene TRBJ2-3; 14 bases map to TRBD2. Germline V gene lookup returns CDR1 MNHEY and CDR2 SVGEGT. The junction had 3 bases not matched to a gene; V was cut back by 5 bases and J by 11 bases. The CDR3 extends over 13 amino acids. CDR3 sequence reads: CASSGTSGGRQYF. The DNA of the CDR3 is TGTGCCAGCAGTGGGACTAGCGGGGGTAGGCAGTATTTT.

J is TRBJ1-5 and V is TRBV2; no definite D call. This CDR3 region has 15 residues. V was pared by 0 bases and J by 6 bases, with 12 bases between. Germline CDR1 SNHLY, CDR2 FYNNEI. DNA of the CDR3: TGTGCCAGCAGTGAAGCGCGGTCGGGTGCTCAGCCCCAGCATTTT. Encoded protein: CASSEARSGAQPQHF.

Turning to this clone: As the CDR3 is not closed by the conserved phenylalanine or tryptophan, this likely results from a read error. No DNA is shown, since the ends of the CDR3 on it are uncertain; the CDR3 is the one TCRdb lists. V gene TRBV5-8 combines with J gene TRBJ2-3; the DNA was not compared with TRBD2, the D call given in the table. The CDR3 numbers 10 amino acids, ends counted. Germline V CDR1 and CDR2: SGHTS, YDEGEE. Here the CDR3 reads CASSLAGLEI.

On this clone itself: At one end, the junction sequence differs from germline, possibly due to a read error. This chain links TRBV19 with TRBJ2-7; the match to TRBD1 covers 7 bases. The CDR3 extends over 13 amino acids. Germline CDR1 and CDR2: LNHDA and SQIVND (reference sequence). In DNA form, the CDR3 reads TGTGCCAGTAGTCGACAGGGCTCCCACGAGCAGTACTTC. Protein: CASSRQGSHEQYF.

The rearrangement links TRBV2 to TRBJ1-6; 7 bases line up with TRBD1. From germline, CDR1 is SNHLY and CDR2 FYNNEI. The CDR3 length is 15 residues. V lost 0 bases and J lost 9; bases outside the gene matches: 5. CDR3 in amino acids: CASSEARGDGSPLHF. CDR3 coding DNA: TGTGCCAGCAGTGAAGCCAGGGGGGATGGTTCACCCCTCCACTTT.

There are a few counts of this clone. Sequence at one end of the junction differs from germline and may be a read error. The chain employs TRBV11-3 and TRBJ2-1; the D gene is possibly TRBD1 (6 bases). From germline, CDR1 is SGHNT and CDR2 YENEEA. The CDR3 runs 11 residues. CDR3 DNA sequence: TGTGCCAGCAGCTTCACAGGGAGCAGGGTCTTC. This gives the protein CASSFTGSRVF.

About this clone itself: The sample carries other DNA sequences with the same CDR3. CDR3 DNA sequence: TGTGCCAGTAGTATGTCTAACGAGCAGTACTTC. This codes for CASSMSNEQYF. This chain joins TRBV19 and TRBJ2-7; D remains unclear. The CDR3 covers 11 residues. The V end was cut by 3 bases, the J end by 5 bases, with 5 bases between. Germline assignment: CDR1 LNHDA and CDR2 SQIVND (reference sequence).

This clone was recorded only once. The chain combines TRBV6-5 with TRBJ1-2; TRBD1 matches 10 bases. This CDR3 contains 15 residues. The germline gives CDR1 MNHEY, CDR2 SVGAGI. The V segment lost 2 bases and the J segment 6 bases; nucleotides outside the gene matches: 6. The CDR3 loop is CASSYRQGAMNGYTF. CDR3 in DNA: TGTGCCAGCAGTTACAGACAGGGGGCGATGAATGGCTACACCTTC.

This clone was observed a few times. The chain combines TRBV2 with TRBJ1-2; tentatively, D is TRBD1 (5 bases). This CDR3 region has 15 residues. Trimming cost V 0 bases and J 8 bases, with 16 bases left between them. Germline assignment: CDR1 SNHLY and CDR2 FYNNEI. DNA for the CDR3: TGTGCCAGCAGTGAAGCAGACAGCCCCAAGGAGGGCTACACCTTC. Its protein product is CASSEADSPKEGYTF. The variable domain in full, completed from reference TRBV2 and TRBJ1-2, reads EPEVTQTPSHQVTQMGQEVILRCVPISNHLYFYWYRQILGQKVEFLVSFYNNEISEKSEIFDDQFSVERPDGSNFTLKIRSTKLEDSAMYFCASSEADSPKEGYTFGSGTRLTVV.

The chain employs TRBV30 and TRBJ1-5; TRBD1 matches at 7 bases. V shed 2 bases and J 3 bases; nucleotides not matched to a gene: 7. The CDR3 runs 15 residues. Germline assignment: CDR1 GTSNPN and CDR2 SVGIG (reference sequence). As DNA, the CDR3 is TGTGCCTGGAGTAAGGGGGACAGAATCAATCAGCCCCAGCATTTT. Residues: CAWSKGDRINQPQHF. The whole variable domain, filled in from reference TRBV30 and TRBJ1-5, reads SQTIHQWPATLVQPVGSPLSLECTVEGTSNPNLYWYRQAAGRGLQLLFYSVGIGQISSEVPQNLSASRPQDRQFILSSKKLLLSDSGFYLCAWSKGDRINQPQHFGDGTRLSIL.

V and J are TRBV5-5 and TRBJ2-5; 8 positions match TRBD2. Germline V gene lookup returns CDR1 SGHKS and CDR2 YYEKEE (reference sequence). The CDR3 has 16 amino acids. V shed 1 base, J shed 5 bases, and the junction held 10 bases outside the gene matches. CDR3 region: CASSLRGGAGDETQYF. Written as DNA, the CDR3 is TGTGCCAGCAGCTTGCGGGGGGGTGCAGGGGATGAGACCCAGTACTTC.

DNA of the CDR3: TGCGCCAGCAGCTTGGGGCGGTCCTGGGAGGTGCCCATAGAGACCCAGTACTTC. It encodes CASSLGRSWEVPIETQYF. The chain is built from TRBV5-1 and TRBJ2-5, with D possibly being TRBD2 (6 bases). Per germline, CDR1 SGHRS and CDR2 YFSETQ. The length of the CDR3 is 18 residues. Trimming left V 0 bases short and J 4 bases short, with 22 bases between.